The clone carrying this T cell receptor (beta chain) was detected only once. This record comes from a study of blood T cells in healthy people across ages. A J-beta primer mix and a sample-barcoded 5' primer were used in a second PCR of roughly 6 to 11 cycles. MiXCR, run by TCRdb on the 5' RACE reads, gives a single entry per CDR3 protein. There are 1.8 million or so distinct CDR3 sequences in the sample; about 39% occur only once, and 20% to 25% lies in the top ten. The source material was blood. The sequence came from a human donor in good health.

The CDR3 DNA is TGTGCCACCAGTGATTTCGCGGGGGGGCAAGATGAGCAGTTCTTC. Translated, it gives CATSDFAGGQDEQFF. V usage is TRBV24-1 and J usage is TRBJ2-1; 9 nucleotides match TRBD2. The ends lost 1 base at V and 8 bases at J; junction bases unmatched: 5. The germline gives CDR1 KGHDR, CDR2 SFDVKD. The CDR3 is 15 residues long.